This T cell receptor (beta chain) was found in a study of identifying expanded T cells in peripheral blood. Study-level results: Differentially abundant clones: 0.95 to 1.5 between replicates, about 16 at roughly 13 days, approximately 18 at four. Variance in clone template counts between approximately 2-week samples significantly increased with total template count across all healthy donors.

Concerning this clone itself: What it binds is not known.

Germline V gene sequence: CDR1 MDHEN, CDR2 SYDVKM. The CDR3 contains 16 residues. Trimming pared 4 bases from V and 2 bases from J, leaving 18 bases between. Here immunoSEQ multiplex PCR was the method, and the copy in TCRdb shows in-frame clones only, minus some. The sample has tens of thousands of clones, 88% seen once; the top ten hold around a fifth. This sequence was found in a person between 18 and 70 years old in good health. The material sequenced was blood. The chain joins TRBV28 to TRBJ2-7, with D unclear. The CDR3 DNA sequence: TGTGCCAGCAGTTCGAGAATGGGGTTCCCCCCCTACGAGCAGTACTTC. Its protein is CASSSRMGFPPYEQYF.